This TCR beta chain was captured in a study of shared clonotypes between healthy human individuals. Study summary: Serving as donors were two women and three men, whose ages spanned 18 to 49. Notes on the study in general: It was expected that sequencing depth would affect clonotype sharing among donors.

As to this clone: Its antigen remains unidentified.

An even split of each subset's genomic DNA across several immunoSEQ plates was performed. Sorted subsets were amplified in replicate PCRs using around 220 ng DNA, approximately 30,000 T cell genomes. Only in-frame clones appear in the TCRdb table, and some are missing; sequencing was by immunoSEQ multiplex PCR. The repertoire holds 2.5 million or so clones, around nine tenths seen once, with over 0.12% in the top ten. This TCR was recovered from a man between 18 and 29 years old in good health. The material sequenced was naive CD4+ T cells sorted from blood. The sample's subset: CD45RA+ positively selected.

The CDR3 is CASRPVGGRATNEKLFF. CDR3 coding DNA: TGTGCCAGCAGGCCCGTGGGGGGGAGAGCAACTAATGAAAAACTGTTTTTT. J is TRBJ1-4 and V is TRBV28; maybe TRBD1 (5 bases). The CDR3 totals 17 residues. V lost 6 bases, J lost 0 bases, and 17 bases lay in between. CDR1 and CDR2 from the germline V gene are MDHEN and SYDVKM.